Below are 17 T cell receptor beta chains sequenced from a single sample in a study of blood T cell repertoires in COVID-19. Profiled with immunoSEQ multiplex PCR; TCRdb holds only in-frame clones, not every one. The sample yields about 300,000 clones, 70% to 90% seen once. Sample: peripheral blood. These receptor sequences come from a woman aged 30 to 39 who had recovered from COVID-19.

This chain uses TRBV25-1 with TRBJ1-1; maybe TRBD1 (6 bases). The CDR3 length is 13 residues. The germline CDR1 and CDR2 sequences are MGHDK and SYGVNS. The ends were cut back, 8 bases at V and 5 bases at J, with 15 bases in the middle. CDR3 nucleotide sequence: TGTGCCAGCGGCCGGGGGGCAGGGACTGAAGCTTTCTTT. Protein product: CASGRGAGTEAFF.

This sequence joins TRBV4-2 and TRBJ2-1; 9 nucleotides line up with TRBD1. The V gene end was trimmed by 4 bases and the J gene end by 5 bases; junction bases not matched to a gene: 9. This CDR3 is 16 amino acids long. Germline CDR1 and CDR2: LGHNA and YNFKEQ. The CDR3 DNA reads as TGTGCCAGCAGCCCTAGGTCGGGACAGGGCCACAATGAGCAGTTCTTC. Translated: CASSPRSGQGHNEQFF.

The chain employs TRBV5-1 and TRBJ2-7, with 10 bases identical to TRBD1. The CDR3 spans 15 residues. The germline CDR1 and CDR2 sequences are SGHRS and YFSETQ. Trimming removed 4 bases from V and 3 bases from J; junction bases left unmatched: 7. The CDR3 region has the DNA TGCGCCAGCAGCACCGGGACAGGGGTTATCTACGAGCAGTACTTC. Encoded protein: CASSTGTGVIYEQYF.

This chain connects TRBV28 to TRBJ1-2, with a tentative D call TRBD1 (6 bases). The CDR3 contains 13 residues. V shed 8 bases and J shed 4 bases, with 14 bases lying between them. Per the germline V gene, CDR1 is MDHEN and CDR2 is SYDVKM. CDR3: CASSQGLGYGYTF. The CDR3 nucleotides are TGTGCCAGCTCGCAGGGGCTAGGCTATGGCTACACCTTC.

The rearrangement joins TRBV4-1 to TRBJ1-3; D may be TRBD1 (5 bases). Between the trimmed V and J ends, which lost 3 bases and 2 bases, there was a span of 14 bases. Germline loops: CDR1 MGHRA, CDR2 YSYEKL. The CDR3 totals 16 residues. CDR3 amino acids: CASSQDDRSPGNTIYF. As DNA, the CDR3 is TGCGCCAGCAGCCAGGATGACAGATCCCCTGGAAACACCATATATTTT.

The J gene is TRBJ1-2, the V gene TRBV4-1; 11 bases agree with TRBD1. Germline values: CDR1 MGHRA, CDR2 YSYEKL. Trimming at V came to 2 bases and at J to 5 bases, leaving 4 bases not matched to a gene. The CDR3 length is 15 residues. Here the CDR3 reads CASSQPGTGGYGYTF. The CDR3 DNA reads as TGCGCCAGCAGCCAACCCGGGACAGGGGGTTATGGCTACACCTTC.

This clone qualifies as medium-sized (0.01 to 0.1%). The chain employs TRBV6-1 and TRBJ2-7; 8 bases line up with TRBD2. CDR3 size: 15 residues. CDR1 MNHNS and CDR2 SASEGT come from the germline V gene. With V trimmed by 0 bases and J by 2 bases, 3 bases remained unmatched. The CDR3 DNA reads TGTGCCAGCAGTGAAGCCCGGGGGGGCCCCTACGAGCAGTACTTC. Its protein product is CASSEARGGPYEQYF.

V and J are TRBV29-1 and TRBJ2-7, with D possibly TRBD1 on 6 matching bases. The germline V gene has CDR1 SQVTM and CDR2 ANQGSEA. V gave up 4 bases and J gave up 7 bases, with 14 bases separating them. The CDR3 is made up of 12 amino acids. The CDR3 is CSVGGDRKEQYF. CDR3 DNA: TGCAGCGTTGGGGGCGACAGGAAAGAGCAGTACTTC.

V gene TRBV9 combines with J gene TRBJ2-3, with TRBD1 matching 10 bases. Germline V lookup: CDR1 SGDLS, CDR2 YYNGEE. CDR3 size: 15 residues. V lost 0 bases and J lost 6; bases outside the gene matches: 4. The CDR3 bases are TGTGCCAGCAGCGTAGTTGGACAGGGGGACGATACGCAGTATTTT. Its protein is CASSVVGQGDDTQYF. Full variable domain (outside the CDR3, taken from reference TRBV9 and TRBJ2-3): DSGVTQTPKHLITATGQRVTLRCSPRSGDLSVYWYQQSLDQGLQFLIQYYNGEERAKGNILERFSAQQFPDLHSELNLSSLELGDSALYFCASSVVGQGDDTQYFGPGTRLTVL.

The rearrangement links TRBV4-1 to TRBJ1-5; no clear D gene. The CDR3 is made up of 15 amino acids. Between the trimmed V and J ends, which lost 0 bases and 6 bases, there was a span of 12 bases. Germline V gives CDR1 MGHRA, CDR2 YSYEKL. The CDR3 here is CASSQDGRAVQPQHF. The CDR3 DNA follows: TGCGCCAGCAGCCAAGATGGGAGGGCGGTTCAGCCCCAGCATTTT.

The V gene is TRBV5-1, the J gene TRBJ1-1, with TRBD1 as a possible D gene (6 bases). CDR3 size: 13 residues. In germline, CDR1 is SGHRS, CDR2 YFSETQ. V dropped 5 bases and J dropped 2 bases, with 10 bases sitting between them. CDR3 amino acids: CASRADSNTEAFF. In DNA form, the CDR3 reads TGCGCCAGCAGGGCGGACAGCAACACTGAAGCTTTCTTT.

The J gene is TRBJ1-2, the V gene TRBV7-8; 12 positions match TRBD1. Germline CDR1 SGHVS, CDR2 FQNEAQ. The CDR3 totals 15 residues. After removal of 1 base from V and 7 bases from J, the junction contained 4 bases not matched to a gene. The CDR3 DNA reads TGTGCCAGCAGCTTAGAGGGACAGGGGGCCGGTGGCTACACCTTC. Amino acid sequence: CASSLEGQGAGGYTF.

CDR3 residues: CASSALTGSREHNEQFF. In DNA, the CDR3 is TGTGCCAGCAGTGCTCTAACCGGGAGCCGGGAGCACAATGAGCAGTTCTTC. The genes are TRBV27 and TRBJ2-1, with D possibly being TRBD2 (6 bases). Germline CDR1 MNHEY, CDR2 SMNVEV (reference sequence). The CDR3 extends over 17 amino acids. Trimming removed 5 bases from V and 5 bases from J, with 22 bases in between.

CDR3 DNA sequence: TGCGCCAGCAGCGAGGGGACAGGGGATCAGCCCCAGCATTTT. Its translation: CASSEGTGDQPQHF. The J gene is TRBJ1-5, the V gene TRBV5-1; 10 nucleotides line up with TRBD1. From germline, CDR1 is SGHRS and CDR2 YFSETQ. The V gene end was trimmed by 4 bases and the J gene end by 5 bases; junction bases not matched to a gene: 3. There are 14 residues in the CDR3.

This chain joins TRBV5-1 and TRBJ1-1; 9 bases fit TRBD1. This CDR3 has 15 residues. CDR1 SGHRS and CDR2 YFSETQ come from the germline V gene. J was trimmed by 4 bases and V by 4 bases; bases with no gene match: 8. The CDR3 is CASSDPNRGLTEAFF. Here the CDR3 DNA reads TGCGCCAGCAGCGACCCGAACAGGGGGCTCACTGAAGCTTTCTTT.

The chain is built from TRBV5-1 and TRBJ2-1; 8 positions match TRBD1. The CDR3 extends over 14 amino acids. Germline trimming cut 3 bases from V and 6 bases from J; bases unmatched to any gene: 5. The germline CDR1 and CDR2 sequences are SGHRS and YFSETQ. The CDR3 nucleotides read TGCGCCAGCAGCTCATGGACAGGGTTCAATGAGCAGTTCTTC. This gives the protein CASSSWTGFNEQFF.

This chain joins TRBV6-1 and TRBJ2-5; 7 bases are shared with TRBD2. After removal of 2 bases from V and 7 bases from J, the junction contained 7 bases not matched to a gene. The CDR3 contains 14 residues. In germline, CDR1 is MNHNS, CDR2 SASEGT. The CDR3 reads CASSELAGEATQYF. The CDR3 DNA reads TGTGCCAGCAGTGAACTCGCGGGGGAGGCGACCCAGTACTTC.